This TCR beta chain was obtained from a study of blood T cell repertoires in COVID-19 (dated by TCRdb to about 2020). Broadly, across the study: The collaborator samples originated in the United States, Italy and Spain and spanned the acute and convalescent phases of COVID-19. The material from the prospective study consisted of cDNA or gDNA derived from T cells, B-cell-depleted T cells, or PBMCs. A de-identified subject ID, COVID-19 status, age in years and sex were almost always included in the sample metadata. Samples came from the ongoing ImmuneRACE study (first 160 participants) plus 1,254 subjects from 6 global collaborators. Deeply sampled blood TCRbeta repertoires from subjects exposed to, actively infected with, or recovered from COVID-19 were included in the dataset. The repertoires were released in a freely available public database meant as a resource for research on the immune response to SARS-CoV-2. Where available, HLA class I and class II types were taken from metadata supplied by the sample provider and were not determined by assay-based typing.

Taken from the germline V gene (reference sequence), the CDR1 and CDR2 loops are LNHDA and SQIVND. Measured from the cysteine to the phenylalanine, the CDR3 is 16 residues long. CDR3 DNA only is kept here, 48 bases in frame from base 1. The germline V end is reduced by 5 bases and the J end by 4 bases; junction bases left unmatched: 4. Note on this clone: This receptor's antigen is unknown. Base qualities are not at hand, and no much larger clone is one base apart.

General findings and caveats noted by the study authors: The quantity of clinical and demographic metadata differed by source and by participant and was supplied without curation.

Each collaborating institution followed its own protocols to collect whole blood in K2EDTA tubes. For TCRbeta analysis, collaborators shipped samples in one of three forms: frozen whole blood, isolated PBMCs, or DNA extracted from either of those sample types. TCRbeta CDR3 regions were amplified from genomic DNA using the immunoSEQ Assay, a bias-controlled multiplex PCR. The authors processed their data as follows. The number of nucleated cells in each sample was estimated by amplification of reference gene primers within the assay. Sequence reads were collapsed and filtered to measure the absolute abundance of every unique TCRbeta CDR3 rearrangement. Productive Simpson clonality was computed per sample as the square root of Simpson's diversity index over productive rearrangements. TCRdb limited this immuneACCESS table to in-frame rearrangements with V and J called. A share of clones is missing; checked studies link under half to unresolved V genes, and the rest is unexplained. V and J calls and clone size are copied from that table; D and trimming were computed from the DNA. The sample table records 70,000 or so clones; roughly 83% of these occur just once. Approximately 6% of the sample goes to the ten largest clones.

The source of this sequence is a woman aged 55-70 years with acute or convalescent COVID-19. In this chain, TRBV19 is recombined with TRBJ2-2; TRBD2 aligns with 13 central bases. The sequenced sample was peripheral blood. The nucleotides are TGTGCCAGTAGTCTCGGACTAGCGGGGGTCACCGGGGAGCTGTTTTTT. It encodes CASSLGLAGVTGELFF.